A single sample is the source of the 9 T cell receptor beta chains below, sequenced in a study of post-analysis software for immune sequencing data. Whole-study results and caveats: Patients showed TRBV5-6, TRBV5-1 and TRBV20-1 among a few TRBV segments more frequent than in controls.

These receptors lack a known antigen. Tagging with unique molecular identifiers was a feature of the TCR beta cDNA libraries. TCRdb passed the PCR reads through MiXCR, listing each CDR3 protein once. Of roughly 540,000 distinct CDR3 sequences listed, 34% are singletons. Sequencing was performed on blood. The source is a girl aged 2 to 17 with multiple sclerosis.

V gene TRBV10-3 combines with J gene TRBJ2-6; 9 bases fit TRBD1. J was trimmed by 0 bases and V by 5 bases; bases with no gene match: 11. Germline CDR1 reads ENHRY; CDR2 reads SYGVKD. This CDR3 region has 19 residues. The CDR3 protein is CAISPFTGTGSSGANVLTF. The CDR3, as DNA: TGTGCCATCAGTCCCTTCACCGGGACAGGGAGCTCTGGGGCCAACGTCCTGACTTTC.

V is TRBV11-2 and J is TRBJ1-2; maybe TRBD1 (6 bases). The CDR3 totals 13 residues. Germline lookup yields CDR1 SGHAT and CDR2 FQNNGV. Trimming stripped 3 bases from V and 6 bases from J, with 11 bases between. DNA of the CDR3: TGTGCCAGCAGCTTGTCAGGGGTGAATGGCTACACCTTC. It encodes CASSLSGVNGYTF.

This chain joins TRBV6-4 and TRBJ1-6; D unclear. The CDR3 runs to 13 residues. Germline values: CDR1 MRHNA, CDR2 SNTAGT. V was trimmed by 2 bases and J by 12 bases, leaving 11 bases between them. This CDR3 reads CASSDTTVGPLHF. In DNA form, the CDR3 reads TGTGCCAGCAGTGACACGACGGTTGGACCCCTCCACTTT.

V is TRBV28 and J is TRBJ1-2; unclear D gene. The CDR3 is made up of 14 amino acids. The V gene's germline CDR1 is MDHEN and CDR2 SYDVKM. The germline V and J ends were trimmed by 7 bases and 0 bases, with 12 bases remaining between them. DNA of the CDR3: TGTGCCAGCAATCCCTCCCCAGCTAACTATGGCTACACCTTC. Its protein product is CASNPSPANYGYTF.

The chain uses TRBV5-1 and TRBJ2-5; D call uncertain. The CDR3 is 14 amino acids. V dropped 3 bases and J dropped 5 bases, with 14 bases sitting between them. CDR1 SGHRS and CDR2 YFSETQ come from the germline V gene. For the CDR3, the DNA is TGCGCCAGCAGCTCGGCGAGCAGCCGGGAGACCCAGTACTTC. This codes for CASSSASSRETQYF.

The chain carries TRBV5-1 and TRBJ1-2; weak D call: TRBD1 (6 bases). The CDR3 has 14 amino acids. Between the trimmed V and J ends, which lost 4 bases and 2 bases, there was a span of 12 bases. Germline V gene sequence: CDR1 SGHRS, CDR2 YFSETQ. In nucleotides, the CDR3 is TGCGCCAGCAGCCCTTGGGACAAGAACTATGGCTACACCTTC. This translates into CASSPWDKNYGYTF.

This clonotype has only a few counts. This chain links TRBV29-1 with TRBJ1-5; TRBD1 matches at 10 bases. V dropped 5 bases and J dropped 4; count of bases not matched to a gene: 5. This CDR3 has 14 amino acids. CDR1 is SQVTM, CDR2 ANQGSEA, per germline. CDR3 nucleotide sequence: TGCAGCGTTTTTGGGACAGGGGAGAATCAGCCCCAGCATTTT. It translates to CSVFGTGENQPQHF.

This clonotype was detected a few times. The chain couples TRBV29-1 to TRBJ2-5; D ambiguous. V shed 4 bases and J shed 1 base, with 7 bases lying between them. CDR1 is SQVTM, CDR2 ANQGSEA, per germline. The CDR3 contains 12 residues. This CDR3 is CSVAKVQETQYF. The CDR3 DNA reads TGCAGCGTTGCCAAGGTCCAAGAGACCCAGTACTTC. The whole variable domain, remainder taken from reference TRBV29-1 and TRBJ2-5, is SAVISQKPSRDICQRGTSLTIQCQVDSQVTMMFWYRQQPGQSLTLIATANQGSEATYESGFVIDKFPISRPNLTFSTLTVSNMSPEDSSIYLCSVAKVQETQYFGPGTRLLVL.

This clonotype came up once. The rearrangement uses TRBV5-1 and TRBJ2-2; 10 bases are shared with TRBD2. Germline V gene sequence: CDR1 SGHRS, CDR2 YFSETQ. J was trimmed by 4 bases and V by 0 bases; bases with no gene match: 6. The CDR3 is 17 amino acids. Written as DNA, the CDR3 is TGCGCCAGCAGCTTGGCCGTTTCTAGCGGGGGCACCGGGGAGCTGTTTTTT. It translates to CASSLAVSSGGTGELFF. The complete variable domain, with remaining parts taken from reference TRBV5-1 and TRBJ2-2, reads KAGVTQTPRYLIKTRGQQVTLSCSPISGHRSVSWYQQTPGQGLQFLFEYFSETQRNKGNFPGRFSGRQFSNSRSEMNVSTLELGDSALYLCASSLAVSSGGTGELFFGEGSRLTVL.